Shown below are 5 T cell receptor beta chains from a single sample sequenced in a study of CD8 T cells in ankylosing spondylitis. TCRdb independently ran MiXCR on the 5' RACE reads; one entry per CDR3 protein. The sample gives 200,000 or so distinct CDR3 sequences, 10% to 15% of which show up once; more than 9.5% is in the top ten. The specimen sequenced was blood, either unsorted or a sorted T cell fraction (not recorded which). The receptors were gathered from a female donor with ankylosing spondylitis or in good health (not recorded which).

This clonotype was counted only a few times. The chain carries TRBV7-2 and TRBJ2-7; 7 bases fit TRBD1. The CDR3 has 16 amino acids. Germline loops: CDR1 SGHTA, CDR2 FQGNSA. Trimming removed 5 bases from V and 0 bases from J; junction bases left unmatched: 10. As DNA, the CDR3 is TGTGCCAGCAGCCCAAGGACAGGAAGGAGCTCCTACGAGCAGTACTTC. Translation gives CASSPRTGRSSYEQYF.

Many counts were recorded for this clonotype. The chain joins TRBV3-1 to TRBJ2-7; 11 bases match TRBD2. V dropped 8 bases and J dropped 6; count of bases not matched to a gene: 3. Germline-derived CDR1 and CDR2 are LGHDT and YNNKEL (reference sequence). The CDR3 sequence is 12 residues long. The CDR3 here is CASGTSGGEQYF. The CDR3 DNA sequence: TGTGCCAGCGGGACTAGCGGCGGCGAGCAGTACTTC.

This clonotype has ten or more counts. The chain links TRBV15 to TRBJ2-5; no clear D. The CDR3 consists of 14 residues. Per the germline V gene, CDR1 is LNHNV and CDR2 is YYDKDF (reference sequence). Trimming removed 3 bases at V and 1 base at J, with 9 bases between. CDR3 bases: TGTGCCACCAGCAGGTCTAAGGCCCAAGAGACCCAGTACTTC. Its translation: CATSRSKAQETQYF.

This clonotype is classed as medium-sized. A much larger clone sits a single nucleotide away, making a read error possible. V usage is TRBV24-1 and J usage is TRBJ2-7; TRBD2 matches at 9 bases. The CDR3 length is 14 residues. V shed 12 bases, J shed 4 bases, and the junction held 12 bases outside the gene matches. Germline V CDR1 and CDR2: KGHDR, SFDVKD. The CDR3 nucleotides are TGTGCCCCCGCCTCCGGGCGGGGGGGTTACGAGCAGTACTTC. It codes for CAPASGRGGYEQYF.

Concerning this clonotype: Given a much more abundant clone one base away, this may be a read error. This rearrangement joins TRBV6-2 or TRBV6-3 to TRBJ2-2, with 8 positions matching TRBD2. V lost 6 bases, J lost 13 bases, and 7 bases stayed unmatched. The CDR3 is made up of 12 amino acids. Germline CDR1 reads MNHEY; CDR2 reads SVGEGT. Here the CDR3 DNA reads TGTGCCAGCAGCGAGGGGACTAGGGGGCTGTTTTTT. Translation gives CASSEGTRGLFF.